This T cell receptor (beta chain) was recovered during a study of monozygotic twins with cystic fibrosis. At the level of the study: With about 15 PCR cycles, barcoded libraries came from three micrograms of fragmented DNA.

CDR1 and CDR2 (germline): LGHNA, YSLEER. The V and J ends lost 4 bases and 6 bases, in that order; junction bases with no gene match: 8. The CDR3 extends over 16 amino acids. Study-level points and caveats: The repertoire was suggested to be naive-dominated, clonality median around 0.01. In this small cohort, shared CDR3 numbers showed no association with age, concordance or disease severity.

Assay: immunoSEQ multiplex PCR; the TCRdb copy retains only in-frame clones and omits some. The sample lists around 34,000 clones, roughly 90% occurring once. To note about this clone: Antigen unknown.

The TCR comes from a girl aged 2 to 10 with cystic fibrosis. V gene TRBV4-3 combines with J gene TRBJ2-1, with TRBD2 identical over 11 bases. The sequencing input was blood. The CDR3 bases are TGCGCCAGCAGCCGAGTACTAGCGGGAGTTTCCAATGAGCAGTTCTTC. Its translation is CASSRVLAGVSNEQFF.